A single sample gave rise to the 8 T cell receptor beta chains below, sequenced in a study of shared clonotypes between healthy human individuals (dated by TCRdb to the early 2020s). Libraries were built with the immunoSEQ multiplex PCR assay. Imported from immuneACCESS, the table was reduced by TCRdb to in-frame sequences with V and J called. These copies leave out some clones; in studies compared against another copy, an unresolved V gene accounts for under half, and the cause of the remainder is not known. The sample contains approximately 2.1 million clones, approximately 95% of them found a single time. The ten largest clones represent roughly 0.36% of the sample. The source material was naive CD4+ T cells from PBMCs. The cell subset or site label of this sample denotes: CD45RA+ positively selected. Receptors originate from a man aged 18 to 29 in good health. Some clones in this sample may be carry-over from other donors' samples.

V is TRBV28 and J is TRBJ1-2, with D tentatively TRBD1 (6 bases). This CDR3 has 13 residues. V gave up 8 bases and J gave up 4 bases, with 14 bases separating them. Per germline, CDR1 MDHEN and CDR2 SYDVKM. CDR3 sequence: CASGHRAAYGYTF. As DNA, the CDR3 is TGTGCCAGCGGTCACAGGGCAGCCTATGGCTACACCTTC.

Notes on this clone: Other DNA sequences in this sample translate to the same CDR3. The chain is built from TRBV7-9 and TRBJ2-5; 9 bases are a match to TRBD1. After removal of 2 bases from V and 4 bases from J, the junction contained 2 bases not matched to a gene. The germline V gene has CDR1 SEHNR and CDR2 FQNEAQ (reference sequence). The CDR3 consists of 14 residues. The CDR3 protein is CASSLTGGAETQYF. CDR3 nucleotides: TGTGCCAGCAGCTTAACAGGGGGCGCAGAGACCCAGTACTTC.

The chain is built from TRBV9 and TRBJ1-2, with 10 bases fitting TRBD1. The junction had 2 bases not matched to a gene; V was cut back by 3 bases and J by 3 bases. Per the germline V gene, CDR1 is SGDLS and CDR2 is YYNGEE. The CDR3 runs 14 residues. CDR3 in amino acids: CASSAGTGDYGYTF. DNA of the CDR3: TGTGCCAGCAGCGCCGGGACAGGGGACTATGGCTACACCTTC.

V usage is TRBV9 and J usage is TRBJ2-7, with D perhaps TRBD1 or TRBD2 (6 bases each). The CDR3 spans 16 residues. V was trimmed by 0 bases and J by 0 bases, leaving 13 bases between them. Germline CDR1 and CDR2: SGDLS and YYNGEE. The chain's CDR3 is CASSVGWGDISYEQYF. The CDR3 region has the DNA TGTGCCAGCAGCGTAGGGTGGGGGGACATCTCCTACGAGCAGTACTTC.

The chain couples TRBV5-4 to TRBJ2-5; 11 bases match TRBD2. The CDR3 is 16 amino acids. Losses at the gene ends were 3 bases for V and 4 bases for J; bases not matched to a gene: 8. Germline V CDR1 and CDR2: SGHNT, YYREEE (reference sequence). CDR3 region: CASSSPVAGGRETQYF. The CDR3 DNA reads TGTGCCAGCAGCTCCCCCGTAGCGGGAGGGCGAGAGACCCAGTACTTC.

In its sample, this clone was seen once. The CDR3 here is CASSPEQGGTQYF. The CDR3 nucleotides read TGTGCCAGCTCACCAGAACAGGGAGGGACCCAGTACTTC. This chain links TRBV18 with TRBJ2-5; D may correspond to TRBD1 or TRBD2 (6 bases each). Germline loops: CDR1 KGHSH, CDR2 LQKENI. Trimming cost V 2 bases and J 7 bases, with 11 bases left between them. This CDR3 is built from 13 residues.

This clone appeared a few times. The chain links TRBV30 to TRBJ1-1, with D possibly TRBD1 on 6 matching bases. Per germline, CDR1 GTSNPN and CDR2 SVGIG (reference sequence). The V gene lost 5 bases and the J gene lost 0 bases, with 10 bases spanning the gap. This CDR3 is 13 amino acids long. This CDR3 reads CAWAGQMNTEAFF. The CDR3 region has the DNA TGTGCCTGGGCTGGACAGATGAACACTGAAGCTTTCTTT.

This sequence joins TRBV4-3 and TRBJ2-2, with D uncertain. This CDR3 is 14 amino acids long. Per the germline V gene, CDR1 is LGHNA and CDR2 is YSLEER. V dropped 4 bases and J dropped 3 bases, with 9 bases sitting between them. The CDR3 DNA is TGCGCCAGCAGCCTAAGACATTACACCGGGGAGCTGTTTTTT. Protein product: CASSLRHYTGELFF.